This T cell receptor (beta chain) was captured by sequencing in a study of T cell repertoires and HLA-DP antigens. Study information: Versus self, one alloantigen differed at one groove amino acid, the other at nine to eleven.

Untouched CD4+ T cells were bead-isolated at approximately 98% purity. The CDR3 has 15 amino acids. From germline, CDR1 is MNHNS and CDR2 SASEGT. J was trimmed by 2 bases and V by 4 bases; bases with no gene match: 5. Data came from immunoSEQ multiplex PCR; TCRdb stores just in-frame clones and leaves some out. This table holds over 100,000 clones, 80% to 95% found once. About this clone itself: Its antigen is as yet unknown.

The receptor comes from a woman between 18 and 30 years old in good health and CMV-seronegative. The specimen sequenced was CD4+ T cells from PBMCs. V is TRBV6-1 and J is TRBJ1-2; 9 bases agree with TRBD1. The CDR3 nucleotides are TGTGCCAGCAGTGGAGGACAGGGGAGGAACTATGGCTACACCTTC. This sequence encodes CASSGGQGRNYGYTF.